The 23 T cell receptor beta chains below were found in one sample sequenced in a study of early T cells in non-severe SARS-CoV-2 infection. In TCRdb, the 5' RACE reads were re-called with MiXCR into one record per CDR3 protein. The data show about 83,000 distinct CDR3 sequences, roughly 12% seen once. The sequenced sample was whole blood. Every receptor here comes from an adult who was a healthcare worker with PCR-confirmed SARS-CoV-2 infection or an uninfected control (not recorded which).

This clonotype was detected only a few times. The CDR3 nucleotides are TGTGCCAGCAGCTTACTAGCTACCAATGAGCAGTTCTTC. Protein product: CASSLLATNEQFF. The chain has TRBV11-2 and TRBJ2-1, with TRBD2 as a possible D gene (5 bases). The CDR3 totals 13 residues. V lost 2 bases to trimming and J lost 6 bases, with 8 bases between them. Germline V CDR1 and CDR2: SGHAT, FQNNGV.

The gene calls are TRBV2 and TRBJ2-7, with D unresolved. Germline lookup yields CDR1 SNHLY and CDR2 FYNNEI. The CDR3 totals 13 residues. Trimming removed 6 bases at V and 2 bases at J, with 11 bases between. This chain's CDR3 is CASSAGKTYEQYF. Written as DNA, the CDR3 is TGTGCCAGCAGCGCTGGGAAAACCTACGAGCAGTACTTC. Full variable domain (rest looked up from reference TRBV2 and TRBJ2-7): EPEVTQTPSHQVTQMGQEVILRCVPISNHLYFYWYRQILGQKVEFLVSFYNNEISEKSEIFDDQFSVERPDGSNFTLKIRSTKLEDSAMYFCASSAGKTYEQYFGPGTRLTVT.

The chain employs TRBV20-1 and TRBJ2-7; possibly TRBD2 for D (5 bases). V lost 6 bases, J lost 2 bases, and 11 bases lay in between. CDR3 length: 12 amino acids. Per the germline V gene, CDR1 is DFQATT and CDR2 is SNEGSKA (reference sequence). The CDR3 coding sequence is TGCAGTGCCTCCGCACTAGCCTACGAGCAGTACTTC. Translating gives CSASALAYEQYF.

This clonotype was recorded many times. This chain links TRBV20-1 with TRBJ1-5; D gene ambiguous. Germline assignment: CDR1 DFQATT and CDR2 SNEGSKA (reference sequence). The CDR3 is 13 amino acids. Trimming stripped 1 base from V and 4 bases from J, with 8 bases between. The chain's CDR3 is CSARGSENQPQHF. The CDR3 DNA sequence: TGCAGTGCTAGAGGTTCAGAAAATCAGCCCCAGCATTTT.

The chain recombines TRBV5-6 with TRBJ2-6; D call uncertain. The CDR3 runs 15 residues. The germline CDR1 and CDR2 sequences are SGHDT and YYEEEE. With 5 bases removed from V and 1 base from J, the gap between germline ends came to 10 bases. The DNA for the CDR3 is TGTGCCAGCAGTGGAAGGGATTCTGGGGCCAACGTCCTGACTTTC. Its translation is CASSGRDSGANVLTF.

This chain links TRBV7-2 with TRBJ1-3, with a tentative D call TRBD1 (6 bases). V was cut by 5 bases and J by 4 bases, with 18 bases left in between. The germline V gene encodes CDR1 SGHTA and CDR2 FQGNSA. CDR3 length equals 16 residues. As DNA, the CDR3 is TGTGCCAGCAGCCCCTTGGGGGGGGCAAGAGGAAACACCATATATTTT. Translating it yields CASSPLGGARGNTIYF.

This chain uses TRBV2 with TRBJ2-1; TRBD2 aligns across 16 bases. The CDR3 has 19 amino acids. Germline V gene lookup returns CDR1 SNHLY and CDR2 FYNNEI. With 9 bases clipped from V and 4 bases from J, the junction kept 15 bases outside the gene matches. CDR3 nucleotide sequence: TGTGCCAGTCGATCCGGGACTAGCGGGAGGGCCGACATGTACAATGAGCAGTTCTTC. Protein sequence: CASRSGTSGRADMYNEQFF.

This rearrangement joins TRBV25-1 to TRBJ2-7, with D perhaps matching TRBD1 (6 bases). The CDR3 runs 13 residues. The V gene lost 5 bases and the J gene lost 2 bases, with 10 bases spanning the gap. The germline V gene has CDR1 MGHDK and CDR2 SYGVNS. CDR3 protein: CASSRAGAYEQYF. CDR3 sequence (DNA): TGTGCCAGCAGTCGGGCAGGGGCCTACGAGCAGTACTTC.

The CDR3 here is CSVEGGTGLLGYTF. DNA for the CDR3: TGCAGCGTTGAAGGAGGGACAGGGCTACTCGGCTACACCTTC. This sequence joins TRBV29-1 and TRBJ1-2; 9 bases are shared with TRBD1. Germline lookup yields CDR1 SQVTM and CDR2 ANQGSEA. This CDR3 spans 14 amino acids. Trimming removed 1 base from V and 8 bases from J; junction bases left unmatched: 8.

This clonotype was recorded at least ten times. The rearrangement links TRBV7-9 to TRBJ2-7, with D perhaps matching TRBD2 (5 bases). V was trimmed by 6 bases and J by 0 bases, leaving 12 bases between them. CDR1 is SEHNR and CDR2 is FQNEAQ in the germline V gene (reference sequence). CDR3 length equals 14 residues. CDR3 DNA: TGTGCCAGCAGTTTAACGGGAAGCTCCTACGAGCAGTACTTC. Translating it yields CASSLTGSSYEQYF.

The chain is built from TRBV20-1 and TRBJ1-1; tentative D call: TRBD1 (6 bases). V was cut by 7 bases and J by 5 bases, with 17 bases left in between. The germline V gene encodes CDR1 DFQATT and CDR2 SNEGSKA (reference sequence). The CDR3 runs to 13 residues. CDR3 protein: CSVLRTAGTEAFF. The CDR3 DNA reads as TGCAGTGTCCTCCGGACAGCTGGGACTGAAGCTTTCTTT.

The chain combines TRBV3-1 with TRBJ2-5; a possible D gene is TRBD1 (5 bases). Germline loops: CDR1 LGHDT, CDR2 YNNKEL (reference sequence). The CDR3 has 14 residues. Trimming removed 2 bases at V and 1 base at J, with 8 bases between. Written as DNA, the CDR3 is TGTGCCAGCAGCCAATGGACAATCCAAGAGACCCAGTACTTC. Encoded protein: CASSQWTIQETQYF.

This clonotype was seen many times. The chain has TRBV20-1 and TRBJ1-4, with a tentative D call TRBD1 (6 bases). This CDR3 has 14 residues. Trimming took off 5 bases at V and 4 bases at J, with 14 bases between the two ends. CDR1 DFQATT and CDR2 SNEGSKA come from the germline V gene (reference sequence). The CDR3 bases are TGCAGTGCTTCAGAGGCCAGGGGTAATGAAAAACTGTTTTTT. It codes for CSASEARGNEKLFF.

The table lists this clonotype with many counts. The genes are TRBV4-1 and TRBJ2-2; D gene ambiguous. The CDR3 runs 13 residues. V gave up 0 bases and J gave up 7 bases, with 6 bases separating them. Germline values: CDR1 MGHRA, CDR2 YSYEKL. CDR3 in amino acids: CASSQDTVGELFF. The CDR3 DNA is TGCGCCAGCAGCCAAGATACCGTCGGGGAGCTGTTTTTT.

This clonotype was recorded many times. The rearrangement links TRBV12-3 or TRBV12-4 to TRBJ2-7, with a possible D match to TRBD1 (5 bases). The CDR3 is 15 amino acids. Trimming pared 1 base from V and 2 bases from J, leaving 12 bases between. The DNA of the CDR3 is TGTGCCAGCAGTTTAGACCCCGGCAGGGCCTACGAGCAGTACTTC. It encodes CASSLDPGRAYEQYF.

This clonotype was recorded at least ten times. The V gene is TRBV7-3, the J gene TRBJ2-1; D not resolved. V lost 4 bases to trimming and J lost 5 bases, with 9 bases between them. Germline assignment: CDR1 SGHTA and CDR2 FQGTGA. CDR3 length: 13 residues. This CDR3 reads CASSSSIDNEQFF. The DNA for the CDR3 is TGTGCCAGCAGCTCCTCGATCGACAATGAGCAGTTCTTC.

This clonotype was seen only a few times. Here the CDR3 reads CASSFRDGYGNTIYF. The CDR3, as DNA: TGTGCCAGCAGCTTCCGAGACGGTTACGGAAACACCATATATTTT. The V call is TRBV7-9, the J call TRBJ1-3; no clear D gene. Germline CDR1 is SEHNR and CDR2 is FQNEAQ (reference sequence). CDR3 length: 15 amino acids. V lost 3 bases to trimming and J lost 4 bases, with 13 bases between them. The full variable domain, with the rest looked up from reference TRBV7-9 and TRBJ1-3, is DTGVSQNPRHKITKRGQNVTFRCDPISEHNRLYWYRQTLGQGPEFLTYFQNEAQLEKSRLLSDRFSAERPKGSFSTLEIQRTEQGDSAMYLCASSFRDGYGNTIYFGEGSWLTVV.

The CDR3: CASSLRRDSHEQYF. DNA of the CDR3: TGTGCCAGCAGCCTACGTAGGGACAGCCACGAGCAGTACTTC. The chain is built from TRBV7-2 and TRBJ2-7, with 7 bases identical to TRBD1. Trimming took 5 bases from V and 5 from J; bases not matched to a gene: 9. The CDR3 length is 14 residues. Germline values: CDR1 SGHTA, CDR2 FQGNSA.

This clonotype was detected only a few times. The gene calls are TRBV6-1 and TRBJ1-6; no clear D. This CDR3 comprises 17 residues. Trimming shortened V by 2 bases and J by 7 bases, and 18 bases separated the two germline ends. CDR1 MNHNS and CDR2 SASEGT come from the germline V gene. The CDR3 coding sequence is TGTGCCAGCAGTGAATTTAGCTCCGGGCAGAGGAATTCACCCCTCCACTTT. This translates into CASSEFSSGQRNSPLHF.

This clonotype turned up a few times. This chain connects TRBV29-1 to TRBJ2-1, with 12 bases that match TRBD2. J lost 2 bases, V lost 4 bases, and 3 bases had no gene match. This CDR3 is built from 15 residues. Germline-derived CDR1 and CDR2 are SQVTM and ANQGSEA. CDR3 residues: CSVGASGRAYNEQFF. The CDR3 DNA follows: TGCAGCGTTGGGGCTAGCGGGAGGGCCTACAATGAGCAGTTCTTC.

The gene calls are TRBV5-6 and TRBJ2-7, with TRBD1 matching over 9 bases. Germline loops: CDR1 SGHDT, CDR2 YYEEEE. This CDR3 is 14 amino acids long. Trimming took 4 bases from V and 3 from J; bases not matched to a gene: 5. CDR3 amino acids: CASSPGTGFYEQYF. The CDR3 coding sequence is TGTGCCAGCAGCCCCGGGACAGGGTTCTACGAGCAGTACTTC.

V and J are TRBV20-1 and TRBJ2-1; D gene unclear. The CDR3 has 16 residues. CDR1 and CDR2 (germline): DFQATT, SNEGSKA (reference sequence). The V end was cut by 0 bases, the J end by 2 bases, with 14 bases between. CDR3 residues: CSARDPSGQAYNEQFF. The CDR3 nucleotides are TGCAGTGCTAGAGATCCCTCTGGCCAAGCCTACAATGAGCAGTTCTTC.

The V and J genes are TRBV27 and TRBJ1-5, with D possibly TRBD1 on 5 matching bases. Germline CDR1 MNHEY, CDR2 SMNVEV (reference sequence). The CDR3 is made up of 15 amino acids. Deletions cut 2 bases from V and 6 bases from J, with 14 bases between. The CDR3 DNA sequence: TGTGCCAGCAGTTTAGTAGCGGCAGGGATTCAGCCCCAGCATTTT. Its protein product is CASSLVAAGIQPQHF.